The source of this T cell receptor beta chain is a study of blood T cell repertoires in COVID-19. Study-wide context: Samples taken during acute and convalescent COVID-19 were collected in the United States, Italy and Spain. T cells, B-cell-depleted T cells, or PBMCs supplied cDNA or gDNA.

Per the study methods: The assay estimated nucleated cells by amplifying reference gene primers. Using immunoSEQ multiplex PCR, the repertoire was profiled, and TCRdb retains in-frame clones only, with some absent. V and J calls and clone size are as listed in that table; D and trimming were resolved from the DNA. The sample shows some 360,000 clones, over 75% of them seen only once. Germline loops: CDR1 SGHRS, CDR2 YFSETQ. The CDR3 covers 12 residues. The V end lost 0 bases, the J end lost 8 bases, and 3 bases lay between the germline ends. Sequencing was done on a sample of peripheral blood. The sequence came from a woman aged 55-69 years with COVID-19, enrolled during active disease. This rearrangement joins TRBV5-1 to TRBJ1-6, with D uncertain. In DNA form, the CDR3 reads TGCGCCAGCAGCTTGGCCGATTCACCCCTCCACTTT. This translates into CASSLADSPLHF.